This T cell receptor beta chain was recovered during a study of T cell changes during pregnancy in multiple sclerosis. Using immunoSEQ multiplex PCR, the repertoire was profiled, and TCRdb retains in-frame clones only, with some absent. The table includes roughly 70,000 clones, 90% detected once. This sample comprised peripheral blood, obtained in the third trimester of pregnancy. The sequence derives from a female donor with multiple sclerosis, enrolled in a pregnancy study.

The CDR3 coding sequence is TGTGCCCTCCACAACGGGACAGGGGAGTACGAGCAGTACTTC. Translation: CALHNGTGEYEQYF. This chain links TRBV10-3 with TRBJ2-7, with TRBD1 matching over 10 bases. The CDR3 is made up of 14 amino acids. Looked up from germline, CDR1 is ENHRY and CDR2 is SYGVKD. With V trimmed by 11 bases and J by 4 bases, 11 bases remained unmatched.